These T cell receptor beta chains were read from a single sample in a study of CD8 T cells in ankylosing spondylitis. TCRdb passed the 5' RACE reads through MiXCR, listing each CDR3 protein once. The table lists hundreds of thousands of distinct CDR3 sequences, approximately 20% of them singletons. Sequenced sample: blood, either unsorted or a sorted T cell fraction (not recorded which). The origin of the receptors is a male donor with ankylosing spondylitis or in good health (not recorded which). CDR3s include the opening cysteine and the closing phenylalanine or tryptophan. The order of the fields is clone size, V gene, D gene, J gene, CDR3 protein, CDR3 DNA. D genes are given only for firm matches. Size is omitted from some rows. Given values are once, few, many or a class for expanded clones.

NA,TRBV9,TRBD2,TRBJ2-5,CASSVPTSGGEETQYF,TGTGCCAGCAGCGTACCGACTAGCGGGGGGGAAGAGACCCAGTACTTC
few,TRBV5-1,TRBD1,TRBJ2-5,CASSWDRTGAYQETQYF,TGCGCCAGCAGCTGGGACCGGACAGGGGCGTACCAAGAGACCCAGTACTTC
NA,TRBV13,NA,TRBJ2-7,CASSFGRGVHSYEQYF,TGTGCCAGCAGCTTTGGTCGTGGGGTGCACTCCTACGAGCAGTACTTC
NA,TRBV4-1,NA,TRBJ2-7,CASRRNSDLSYEQYF,TGCGCCAGCAGACGTAATTCGGATCTGAGCTACGAGCAGTACTTC
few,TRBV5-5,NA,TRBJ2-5,CASSFSTSQYF,TGTGCCAGCAGCTTCTCGACTAGCCAGTACTTC
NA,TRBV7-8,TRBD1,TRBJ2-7,CASSSPGQGDVEQYF,TGTGCCAGCAGCTCTCCGGGACAGGGGGACGTAGAGCAGTACTTC
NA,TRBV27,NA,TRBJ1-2,CASRLDAAYGYTF,TGTGCCAGCAGACTAGACGCGGCCTATGGCTACACCTTC
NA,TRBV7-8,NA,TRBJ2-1,CASSSGGPVNEQFF,TGTGCCAGCTCCTCTGGGGGGCCGGTCAATGAGCAGTTCTTC
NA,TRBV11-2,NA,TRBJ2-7,CASSLTHPGNYEQYF,TGTGCCAGCAGCCTAACACACCCAGGGAACTACGAGCAGTACTTC
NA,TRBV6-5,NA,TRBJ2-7,CASSYSPKPPSSYEQYF,TGTGCCAGCAGTTACTCTCCCAAGCCTCCCTCCTCCTACGAGCAGTACTTC
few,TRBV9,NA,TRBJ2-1,CASSGGGAYNEQFF,TGTGCCAGCAGCGGAGGGGGGGCCTACAATGAGCAGTTCTTC
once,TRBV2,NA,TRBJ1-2,CAGQGQSNYGYTF,TGTGCCGGACAAGGACAGAGTAACTATGGCTACACCTTC
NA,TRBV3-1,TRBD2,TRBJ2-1,CASSQDDLAGGRNEQFF,TGTGCCAGCAGCCAAGATGATTTAGCGGGGGGGCGCAATGAGCAGTTCTTC
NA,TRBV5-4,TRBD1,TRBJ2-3,CASSLVGQVPDTQYF,TGTGCCAGCAGCTTGGTAGGACAGGTCCCAGATACGCAGTATTTT
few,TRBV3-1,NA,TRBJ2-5,CASSQDLGSWETQYF,TGTGCCAGCAGCCAAGATCTTGGCAGTTGGGAGACCCAGTACTTC
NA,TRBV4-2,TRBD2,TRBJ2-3,CASSQEAAAGGLTDTQYF,TGTGCCAGCAGCCAAGAGGCCGCCGCGGGGGGGTTGACAGATACGCAGTATTTT
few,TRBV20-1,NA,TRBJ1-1,CSARMFLRTANTEAFF,TGCAGTGCTAGGATGTTTTTAAGGACAGCAAACACTGAAGCTTTCTTT
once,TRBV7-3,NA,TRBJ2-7,CASSPQVGMEQYF,TGTGCCAGCAGCCCCCAGGTGGGGATGGAGCAGTACTTC
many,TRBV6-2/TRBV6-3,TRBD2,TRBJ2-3,CASSYGGGADTQYF,TGTGCCAGCAGTTACGGCGGGGGGGCAGATACGCAGTATTTT
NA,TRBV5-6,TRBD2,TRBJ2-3,CAISLGTSPSQYF,TGTGCCATCAGCCTCGGGACTAGCCCATCGCAGTATTTT
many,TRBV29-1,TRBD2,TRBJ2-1,CSVAGWAGDNEQFF,TGCAGCGTTGCGGGATGGGCGGGGGACAATGAGCAGTTCTTC
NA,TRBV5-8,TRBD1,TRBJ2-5,CASSSGQDGPETQYF,TGTGCCAGCAGCTCCGGACAGGATGGGCCGGAGACCCAGTACTTC
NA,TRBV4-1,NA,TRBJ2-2,CASSQGGGFGELFF,TGCGCCAGCAGCCAGGGGGGGGGCTTTGGGGAGCTGTTTTTT
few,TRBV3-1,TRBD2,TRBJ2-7,CASSQGLAGNYEQYF,TGTGCCAGCAGCCAAGGACTAGCGGGTAACTACGAGCAGTACTTC
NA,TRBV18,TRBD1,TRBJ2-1,CASSPAGQVYNEQFF,TGTGCCAGCTCACCGGCAGGACAGGTCTACAATGAGCAGTTCTTC
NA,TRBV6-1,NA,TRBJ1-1,CASENGLSNTEAFF,TGTGCCAGCGAAAATGGGTTGTCGAACACTGAAGCTTTCTTT
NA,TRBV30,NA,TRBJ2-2,CAWRQPDFGELFF,TGTGCCTGGAGACAGCCTGATTTCGGGGAGCTGTTTTTT
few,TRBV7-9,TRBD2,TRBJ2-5,CASLATRRGRETQYF,TGTGCCAGCCTCGCTACTCGGCGGGGGAGAGAGACCCAGTACTTC
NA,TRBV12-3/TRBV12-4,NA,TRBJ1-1,CASGGGNTEAFF,TGTGCCAGCGGGGGGGGGAACACTGAAGCTTTCTTT
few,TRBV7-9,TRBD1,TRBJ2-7,CASSWTGGVSPYEQYF,TGTGCCAGCAGCTGGACAGGGGGCGTATCCCCCTACGAGCAGTACTTC
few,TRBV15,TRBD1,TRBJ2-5,CATSSDRQGQETQYF,TGTGCCACCAGCAGTGATCGACAGGGTCAAGAGACCCAGTACTTC
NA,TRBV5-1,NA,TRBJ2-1,CASSFQGYEQFF,TGCGCCAGCAGTTTCCAGGGTTATGAGCAGTTCTTC
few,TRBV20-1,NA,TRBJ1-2,CSARGSEDYGYTF,TGCAGTGCTAGAGGGTCCGAAGACTATGGCTACACCTTC
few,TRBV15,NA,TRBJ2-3,CATSRDSPMGRTDTQYF,TGTGCCACCAGCAGAGATAGCCCAATGGGGCGTACAGATACGCAGTATTTT